This TCR beta chain came from a study of cytomegalovirus exposure and HLA in healthy donors. Study overall: Earlier results showed some 120 million unique TCR beta sequences derived from approximately 170 million T cells. Of 300 to 500 genotyped donors, approximately 84% clustered with self-reported Caucasian donors.

This clone was seen a few times. The antigen is unknown. J lost 0 bases, V lost 6 bases, and 5 bases had no gene match. Germline CDR1 ENHRY, CDR2 SYGVKD. This CDR3 has 15 residues. 13 Jbeta primers and 60 Vbeta primers were used for the PCR. Repertoires were generated with immunoSEQ multiplex PCR, while TCRdb's copy carries only in-frame clones and drops some. The sample shows more than 100,000 clones, around 80% of them seen only once. Notes on the study in general: In a later analysis, TCR beta V- and J-gene trimming showed a link to a missense DCLRE1C variant.

The TCR comes from a woman aged 40-49 years in good health and CMV-seropositive. The specimen sequenced was PBMCs. The V gene is TRBV10-3, the J gene TRBJ2-7, with 10 positions matching TRBD1. CDR3 DNA sequence: TGTGCCATCAGCATCGACAGGGGGCACTCCTACGAGCAGTACTTC. Translating gives CAISIDRGHSYEQYF.